This T cell receptor (beta chain) originates from a study of technical replicates of blood from several donors. The CDR3 length is 15 residues. Germline V gives CDR1 MDHEN, CDR2 SYDVKM. J lost 3 bases, V lost 4 bases, and 7 bases had no gene match. Sequenced by immunoSEQ multiplex PCR; TCRdb stores in-frame clones only, minus some. In the table there are 65,000 to 90,000 clones, around 93% of which are singletons. Sequenced material: T cells isolated from PBMCs. The TCR was taken from a human donor in good health. The V and J genes are TRBV28 and TRBJ2-7; the match to TRBD2 covers 9 bases. CDR3 bases: TGTGCCAGCAGTTCCCCGGGACTAGCACTCTACGAGCAGTACTTC. It yields the protein CASSSPGLALYEQYF.